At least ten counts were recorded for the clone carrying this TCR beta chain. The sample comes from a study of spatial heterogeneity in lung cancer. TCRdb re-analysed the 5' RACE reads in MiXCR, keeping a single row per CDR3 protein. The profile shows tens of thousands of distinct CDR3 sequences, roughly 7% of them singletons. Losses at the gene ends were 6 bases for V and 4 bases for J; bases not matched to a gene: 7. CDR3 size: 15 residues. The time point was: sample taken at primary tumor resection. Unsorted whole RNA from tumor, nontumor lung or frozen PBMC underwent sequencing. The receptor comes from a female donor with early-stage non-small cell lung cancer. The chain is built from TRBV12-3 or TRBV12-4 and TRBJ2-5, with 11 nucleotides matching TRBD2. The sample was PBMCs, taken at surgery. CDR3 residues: CASSHSGGASETQYF. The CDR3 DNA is TGTGCCAGCAGCCATAGCGGGGGGGCATCAGAGACCCAGTACTTC.